This T cell receptor beta chain derives from a study of CXCR3-negative and CXCR3-positive naive CD8 T cells. General observations from the study: Naive subsets displayed similar surface CD5, and TCR strength was inferred from TRB CDR3 properties.

It was by 5' RACE with UMI labels that the TRB cDNA libraries were prepared. TCRdb re-called the 5' RACE reads and catalogs CDR3 proteins one per entry, DNA excluded. The table lists approximately 56,000 distinct CDR3 sequences, with about 1.6% in the top ten. This CDR3 is built from 12 residues. The germline V gene encodes CDR1 ENHRY and CDR2 SYGVKD. Points on this clonotype: Its antigen remains unknown.

The clonotype originates from a human donor in good health. Some clones in this sample may be carry-over from other donors' samples. The sequenced sample was naive CXCR3- CD8+ T cells from blood. The subset here: CD45RO-CCR7+CD27+CD95- naive CD8+ T cells lacking CXCR3 (TNR3-). The chain recombines TRBV10-3 with TRBJ2-2; without DNA, the TCRdb call of TRBD1 cannot be checked. The CDR3 sequence is CAIMQGTGELFF.